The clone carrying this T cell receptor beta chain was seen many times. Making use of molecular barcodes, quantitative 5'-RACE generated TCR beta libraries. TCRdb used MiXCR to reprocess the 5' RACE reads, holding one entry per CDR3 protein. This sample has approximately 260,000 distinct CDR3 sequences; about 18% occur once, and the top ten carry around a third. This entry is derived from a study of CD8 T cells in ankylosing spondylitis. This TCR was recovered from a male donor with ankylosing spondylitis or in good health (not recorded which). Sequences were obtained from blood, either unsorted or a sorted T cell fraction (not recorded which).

CDR3 region: CSAIPGTGFYEQYF. The CDR3 DNA reads TGCAGCGCCATACCCGGGACAGGCTTCTACGAGCAGTACTTC. This chain connects TRBV29-1 to TRBJ2-7; 8 bases match TRBD1. This CDR3 is built from 14 residues. In germline, CDR1 is SQVTM, CDR2 ANQGSEA. The J segment lost 3 bases and the V segment lost 7 bases, leaving 11 bases of the junction unmatched.